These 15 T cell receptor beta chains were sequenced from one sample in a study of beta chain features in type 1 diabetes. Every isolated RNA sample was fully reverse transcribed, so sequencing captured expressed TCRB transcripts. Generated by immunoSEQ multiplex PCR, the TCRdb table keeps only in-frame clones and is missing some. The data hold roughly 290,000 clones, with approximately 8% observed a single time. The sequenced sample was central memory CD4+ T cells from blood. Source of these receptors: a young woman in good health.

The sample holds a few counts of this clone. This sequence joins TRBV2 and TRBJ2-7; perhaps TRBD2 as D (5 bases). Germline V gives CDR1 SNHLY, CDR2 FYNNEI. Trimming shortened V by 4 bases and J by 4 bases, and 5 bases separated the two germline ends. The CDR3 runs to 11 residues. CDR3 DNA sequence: TGTGCCAGCAGTGGAGGGTACGAGCAGTACGTC. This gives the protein CASSGGYEQYV.

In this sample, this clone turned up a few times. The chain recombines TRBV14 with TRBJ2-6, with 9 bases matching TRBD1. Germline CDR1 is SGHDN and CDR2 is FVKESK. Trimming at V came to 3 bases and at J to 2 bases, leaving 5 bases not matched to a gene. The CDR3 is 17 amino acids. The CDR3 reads CASSHGDRAAGANVLTF. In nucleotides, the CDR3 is TGTGCCAGCAGCCACGGGGACAGGGCGGCTGGGGCCAACGTCCTGACTTTC.

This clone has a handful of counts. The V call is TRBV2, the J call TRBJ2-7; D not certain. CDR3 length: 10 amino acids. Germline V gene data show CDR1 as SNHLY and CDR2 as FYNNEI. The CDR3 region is CVSRIYEQYV. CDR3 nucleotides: TGTGTCTCGCGGATATACGAGCAGTACGTC.

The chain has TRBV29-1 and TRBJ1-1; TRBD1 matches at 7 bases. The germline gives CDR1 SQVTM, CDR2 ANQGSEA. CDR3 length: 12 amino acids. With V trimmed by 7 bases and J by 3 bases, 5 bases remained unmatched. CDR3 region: CSGRQGDTEAFF. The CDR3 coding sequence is TGCAGCGGCCGACAGGGAGACACTGAAGCTTTCTTT.

In DNA form, the CDR3 reads TGCAGCGTGCAGGGGGGACTTTTGAACACTGAAGCTTTCTTT. This translates into CSVQGGLLNTEAFF. V usage is TRBV29-1 and J usage is TRBJ1-1; TRBD1 matches at 7 bases. Germline V lookup: CDR1 SQVTM, CDR2 ANQGSEA. The CDR3 spans 14 residues. The J segment lost 0 bases and the V segment lost 6 bases, leaving 7 bases of the junction unmatched.

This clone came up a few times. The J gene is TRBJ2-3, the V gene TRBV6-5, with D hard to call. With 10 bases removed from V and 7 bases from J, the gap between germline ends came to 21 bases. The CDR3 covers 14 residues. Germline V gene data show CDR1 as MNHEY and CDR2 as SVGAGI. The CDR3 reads CAIRKEKGTNTQYF. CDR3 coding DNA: TGTGCCATCAGAAAGGAGAAGGGCACTAATACGCAGTATTTT.

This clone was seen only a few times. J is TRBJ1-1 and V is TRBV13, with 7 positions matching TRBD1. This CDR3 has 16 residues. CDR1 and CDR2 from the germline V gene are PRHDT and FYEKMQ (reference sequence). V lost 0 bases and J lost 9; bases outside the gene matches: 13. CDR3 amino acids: CASSLGRAGRDRKAFF. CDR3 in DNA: TGTGCCAGCAGCTTAGGCCGAGCGGGCCGGGACAGAAAAGCTTTCTTT.

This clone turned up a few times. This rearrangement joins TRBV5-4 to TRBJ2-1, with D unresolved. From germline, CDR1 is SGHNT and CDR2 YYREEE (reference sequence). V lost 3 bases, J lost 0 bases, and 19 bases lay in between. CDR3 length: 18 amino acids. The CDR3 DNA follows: TGTGCCAGCAGCTCTGATTCGAATGCGAAAGGCTCCTACAATGAGCAGTTCTTC. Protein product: CASSSDSNAKGSYNEQFF. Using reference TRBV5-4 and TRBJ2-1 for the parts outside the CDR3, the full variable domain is ETGVTQSPTHLIKTRGQQVTLRCSSQSGHNTVSWYQQALGQGPQFIFQYYREEENGRGNFPPRFSGLQFPNYSSELNVNALELDDSALYLCASSSDSNAKGSYNEQFFGPGTRLTVL.

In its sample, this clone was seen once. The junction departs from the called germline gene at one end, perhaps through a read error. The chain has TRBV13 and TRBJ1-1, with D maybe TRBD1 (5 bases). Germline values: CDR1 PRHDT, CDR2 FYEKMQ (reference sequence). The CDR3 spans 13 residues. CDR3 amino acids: CASSLLSGAANRF. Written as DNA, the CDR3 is TGTGCCAGCAGCTTATTGTCTGGGGCAGCCAACCGGTTT.

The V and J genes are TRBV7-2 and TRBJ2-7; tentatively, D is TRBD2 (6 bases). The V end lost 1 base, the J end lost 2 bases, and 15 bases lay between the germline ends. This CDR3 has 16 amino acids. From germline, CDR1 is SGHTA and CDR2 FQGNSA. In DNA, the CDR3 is TGTGCCAGCAGCTTAGACGGGGGACTTTCAGCCTACGAGCAGTACGTC. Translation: CASSLDGGLSAYEQYV.

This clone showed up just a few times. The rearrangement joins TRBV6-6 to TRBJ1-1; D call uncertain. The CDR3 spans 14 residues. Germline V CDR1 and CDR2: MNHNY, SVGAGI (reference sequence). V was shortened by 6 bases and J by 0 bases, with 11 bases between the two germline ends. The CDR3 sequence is CASSPRRVNTEAFF. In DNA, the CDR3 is TGTGCCAGCAGCCCCAGGAGGGTGAACACTGAAGCTTTCTTT.

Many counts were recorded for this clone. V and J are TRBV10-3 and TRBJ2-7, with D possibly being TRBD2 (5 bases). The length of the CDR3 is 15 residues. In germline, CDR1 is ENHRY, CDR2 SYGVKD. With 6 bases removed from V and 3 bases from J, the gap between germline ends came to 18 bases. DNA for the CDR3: TGTGCCATCAGCCGTCAGGACTTCCCAAACTACGAGCAGTACTTC. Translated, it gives CAISRQDFPNYEQYF.

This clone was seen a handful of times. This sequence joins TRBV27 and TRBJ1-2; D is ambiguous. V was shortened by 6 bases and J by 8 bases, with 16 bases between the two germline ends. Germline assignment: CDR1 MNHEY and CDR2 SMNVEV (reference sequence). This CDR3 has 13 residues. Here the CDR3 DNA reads TGTGCCAGCAGCCCGGACGGTTCGTTCGGCTACACCTTC. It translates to CASSPDGSFGYTF.

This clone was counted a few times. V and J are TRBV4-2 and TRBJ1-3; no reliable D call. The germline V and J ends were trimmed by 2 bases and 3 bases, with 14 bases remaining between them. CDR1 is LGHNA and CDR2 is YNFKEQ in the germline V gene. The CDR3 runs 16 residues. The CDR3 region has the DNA TGTGCCAGCAGCCAACACACCGGGGTGAATGGAAACACCATATATTTT. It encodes CASSQHTGVNGNTIYF.

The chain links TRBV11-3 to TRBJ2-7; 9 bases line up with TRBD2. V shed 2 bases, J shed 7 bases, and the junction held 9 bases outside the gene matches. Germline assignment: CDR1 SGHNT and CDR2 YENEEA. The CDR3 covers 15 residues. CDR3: CASSLSGGRAEEQYF. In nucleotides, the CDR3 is TGTGCCAGCAGCTTAAGTGGCGGGAGGGCCGAGGAGCAGTACTTC. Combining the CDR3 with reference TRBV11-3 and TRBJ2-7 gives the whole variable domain EAGVVQSPRYKIIEKKQPVAFWCNPISGHNTLYWYLQNLGQGPELLIRYENEEAVDDSQLPKDRFSAERLKGVDSTLKIQPAELGDSAVYLCASSLSGGRAEEQYFGPGTRLTVT.